This T cell receptor (beta chain) is drawn from a study of T cells in Graves' hyperthyroidism and ophthalmopathy. This clonotype was detected many times. Patients having uncontrolled infection, another autoimmune disease, pregnancy or lactation were not included. Thyroid ultrasound and orbital computed tomography, with clinical symptoms and serum thyroxine and TRAb, informed diagnoses. This CDR3 is 15 amino acids long. Germline loops: CDR1 LGHDT, CDR2 YNNKEL (reference sequence). V was trimmed by 1 base and J by 7 bases, leaving 14 bases between them. TCR beta CDR3 region amplification was performed from RNA transcripts. A set of HTBI primers served as the primers for a first-round RT-PCR of the TCR CDR3. Each CDR3 protein is one row after TCRdb ran MiXCR on the multiplex PCR reads. Of under 450,000 distinct CDR3 sequences in the sample, approximately 18% are singletons; the top ten hold about a third.

Sequencing was performed on blood. The sequence was obtained from a woman aged 30 to 39 with Graves' hyperthyroidism that later progressed to Graves' ophthalmopathy. The chain joins TRBV3-1 to TRBJ2-1, with D perhaps being TRBD1 or TRBD2 (5 bases each). CDR3 region: CASSQASRERNEQFF. The CDR3 DNA reads TGTGCCAGCAGCCAAGCGTCCAGGGAGAGGAATGAGCAGTTCTTC.